A selection of T cell receptor beta chains follows, all from one sample in a study of blood T cell repertoires in COVID-19. Measured with immunoSEQ multiplex PCR; TCRdb has only the in-frame clones, and not every one. The table includes 78,000 or so clones, roughly 80% detected once. The sequencing input was peripheral blood. The receptor set was obtained from a man older than 75 with acute or convalescent COVID-19. The CDR3 runs from the conserved cysteine through the conserved F or W. Fields, in order: V gene, clone size, D gene, J gene, CDR3 DNA, CDR3 protein. D genes are given only for firm matches. The listing skips clone size in some rows; elsewhere it reads once, few, many or a size class.

V: TRBV5-1
size: .
D: TRBD2
J: TRBJ2-7
DNA: TGCGCCAGCAGGCTTAGCGGGGGGGCCGTCGAGCAGTACTTC
CDR3: CASRLSGGAVEQYF

V: TRBV7-3
size: .
D: .
J: TRBJ1-1
DNA: TGTGCCAGCAGCTTTGGCAGGGATTCTGAAGCTTTCTTT
CDR3: CASSFGRDSEAFF

V: TRBV5-1
size: .
D: .
J: TRBJ2-3
DNA: TGCGCCAGCAGACCAGGGCCAGGGACAGATACGCAGTATTTT
CDR3: CASRPGPGTDTQYF

V: TRBV7-2
size: .
D: .
J: TRBJ2-7
DNA: TGTGCCAGCAGCTCACCTTCAGGGGTCTACTACGAGCAGTACTTC
CDR3: CASSSPSGVYYEQYF

V: TRBV27
size: .
D: TRBD1
J: TRBJ1-6
DNA: TGTGCCAGCAGAGGGACAGGACTCCCTAATTCACCCCTCCACTTT
CDR3: CASRGTGLPNSPLHF

V: TRBV2
size: .
D: .
J: TRBJ1-1
DNA: TGTGCCAGCAGCCAGAACAGGGTTGGAAGGTCTGAAGCTTTCTTT
CDR3: CASSQNRVGRSEAFF

V: TRBV5-4
size: .
D: .
J: TRBJ1-3
DNA: TGTGCCAGCAGCTTTTGGGGAGGGTCCTCTGGAAACACCATATATTTT
CDR3: CASSFWGGSSGNTIYF

V: TRBV7-9
size: .
D: .
J: TRBJ1-6
DNA: TGTGCCAGCAGATTCCAACAGGGACGCGATCTCTCACCCCTCCACTTT
CDR3: CASRFQQGRDLSPLHF

V: TRBV6-5
size: .
D: .
J: TRBJ1-1
DNA: TGTGCCAGCAGTTACGCAGACACAGGGCGAACTGAAGCTTTCTTT
CDR3: CASSYADTGRTEAFF

V: TRBV5-5
size: few
D: .
J: TRBJ1-1
DNA: TGTGCCAGCAGCTTGGTGGCGGGGGTCACTGAAGCTTTCTTT
CDR3: CASSLVAGVTEAFF

V: TRBV7-3
size: once
D: .
J: TRBJ1-1
DNA: TGTGCCAGCAGCCGTCAGGGTGGGTCGAACACTGAAGCTTTCTTT
CDR3: CASSRQGGSNTEAFF

V: TRBV5-1
size: .
D: .
J: TRBJ1-2
DNA: TGCGCCAGCAGCTTGGCCAAGGGGATCTATGGCTACACCTTC
CDR3: CASSLAKGIYGYTF

V: TRBV6-2/TRBV6-3
size: .
D: TRBD1
J: TRBJ1-5
DNA: TGTGCCAGCAGTTACTCGGGACAGGGGTGGAATCAGCCCCAGCATTTT
CDR3: CASSYSGQGWNQPQHF

V: TRBV5-6
size: few
D: TRBD2
J: TRBJ2-3
DNA: TGTGCCAGCAGCTTGGGGGTAGCGGGGGCTGTAGATACGCAGTATTTT
CDR3: CASSLGVAGAVDTQYF